This paragraph reports one T cell receptor beta chain. The antigen remains undetermined. CDR1 LNHDA and CDR2 SQIVND come from the germline V gene (reference sequence). CDR3 length equals 16 residues. The V and J ends lost 3 bases and 5 bases, in that order; junction bases with no gene match: 6. Profiled with immunoSEQ multiplex PCR; TCRdb holds only in-frame clones, not every one. The table lists 150,000 to 200,000 clones, roughly nine tenths of them singletons. This sample stems from a study of lymphopenia after photon versus proton radiotherapy. Broader study findings: Proton therapy kept repertoires fairly stable, unlike photons, which gained effector/memory cells. Only patients who died were analyzed for survival; proton advantage is unproven. After lymphocyte nadir, photon-treated repertoires showed oligoclonal expansion, especially CD8+ Temra. Post-nadir TCR diversity decline inversely tracked overall survival among those who died.

The TCR was taken from a man over 45 with gastric cancer. The sequences come from peripheral blood, collected from a patient treated with photon-based radiotherapy. The V call is TRBV19, the J call TRBJ2-7, with 14 bases lining up with TRBD2. CDR3 sequence (DNA): TGTGCCAGTAGTATTGTGGGACTAGCGGGAGTCAACGAGCAGTACTTC. Its protein is CASSIVGLAGVNEQYF.